The 9 T cell receptor beta chains below come from one sample, sequenced in a study of blood T cell repertoires in COVID-19. Sequenced by immunoSEQ multiplex PCR; TCRdb stores in-frame clones only, minus some. The sample contains 60,000 or so clones, 80% to 90% of which appear only once. Sequenced material: peripheral blood. The receptor set was obtained from a man between 60 and 75 years old with acute or convalescent COVID-19.

The chain recombines TRBV5-6 with TRBJ1-1; no clear D. V dropped 0 bases and J dropped 4 bases, with 7 bases sitting between them. CDR3 length equals 13 residues. CDR1 is SGHDT and CDR2 is YYEEEE in the germline V gene. CDR3 region: CASSLGGGTEAFF. The CDR3 DNA is TGTGCCAGCAGCTTGGGGGGAGGCACTGAAGCTTTCTTT.

This chain connects TRBV6-5 to TRBJ1-5, with TRBD1 matching 9 bases. With 4 bases clipped from V and 4 bases from J, the junction kept 5 bases outside the gene matches. Germline loops: CDR1 MNHEY, CDR2 SVGAGI. The CDR3 spans 15 residues. In DNA, the CDR3 is TGTGCCAGCAGTTCTCTAGGGACAGGGAATCAGCCCCAGCATTTT. It specifies CASSSLGTGNQPQHF.

The chain couples TRBV7-6 to TRBJ2-1; D may be TRBD2 (6 bases). This CDR3 contains 14 residues. The germline V gene has CDR1 SGHVS and CDR2 FNYEAQ. V was cut by 2 bases and J by 8 bases, with 13 bases left in between. CDR3 loop: CASSLLRGVDEQFF. The CDR3 coding sequence is TGTGCCAGCAGCTTATTGCGGGGAGTGGATGAGCAGTTCTTC.

The chain carries TRBV27 and TRBJ1-1; D is unclear. Deletions cut 3 bases from V and 4 bases from J, with 9 bases between. Germline V gives CDR1 MNHEY, CDR2 SMNVEV (reference sequence). The CDR3 totals 13 residues. The CDR3 bases are TGTGCCAGCAGTTTCTCCGGGAGCACTGAAGCTTTCTTT. Its protein is CASSFSGSTEAFF.

V and J are TRBV12-5 and TRBJ1-2, with 11 bases fitting TRBD1. V lost 6 bases, J lost 3 bases, and 9 bases stayed unmatched. Germline CDR1 is LGHNT and CDR2 is FRNRAP. CDR3 length equals 16 residues. CDR3 DNA: TGTGCTAGTGGGGGGACAGGGGGAAGAAAGGACTATGGCTACACCTTC. Its protein is CASGGTGGRKDYGYTF. The whole variable domain, remainder taken from reference TRBV12-5 and TRBJ1-2, is DARVTQTPRHKVTEMGQEVTMRCQPILGHNTVFWYRQTMMQGLELLAYFRNRAPLDDSGMPKDRFSAEMPDATLATLKIQPSEPRDSAVYFCASGGTGGRKDYGYTFGSGTRLTVV.

The chain uses TRBV28 and TRBJ2-7; D is uncertain. Deletions cut 5 bases from V and 3 bases from J, with 17 bases between. CDR1 MDHEN and CDR2 SYDVKM come from the germline V gene. There are 15 residues in the CDR3. The CDR3 is CASSPHDKEGYEQYF. The CDR3 bases are TGTGCCAGCAGTCCTCACGACAAGGAAGGCTACGAGCAGTACTTC.

This sequence joins TRBV9 and TRBJ1-1, with no clear D. The germline gives CDR1 SGDLS, CDR2 YYNGEE. The CDR3 covers 13 residues. Trimming pared 3 bases from V and 0 bases from J, leaving 6 bases between. The CDR3 DNA follows: TGTGCCAGCAGCGCGGGAGTGAACACTGAAGCTTTCTTT. It encodes CASSAGVNTEAFF.

This clone was seen a handful of times. The genes are TRBV11-3 and TRBJ2-7; 10 nucleotides match TRBD2. J gave up 2 bases and V 4 bases, and 8 bases lay outside the gene matches. Germline CDR1 and CDR2: SGHNT and YENEEA. The CDR3 covers 16 residues. This CDR3 reads CASSSKRGGQPYEQYF. In DNA, the CDR3 is TGTGCCAGCAGCTCGAAGCGGGGGGGCCAACCCTACGAGCAGTACTTC.

This clone occurred a few times. The V call is TRBV24-1, the J call TRBJ1-5; 9 positions agree with TRBD1. Germline loops: CDR1 KGHDR, CDR2 SFDVKD. This CDR3 is 18 amino acids long. J was trimmed by 1 base and V by 12 bases; bases with no gene match: 18. The CDR3 bases are TGTGCCGTACAGTCCGGGACAGGGTGGACATTAAGCAATCAGCCCCAGCATTTT. Translation: CAVQSGTGWTLSNQPQHF.